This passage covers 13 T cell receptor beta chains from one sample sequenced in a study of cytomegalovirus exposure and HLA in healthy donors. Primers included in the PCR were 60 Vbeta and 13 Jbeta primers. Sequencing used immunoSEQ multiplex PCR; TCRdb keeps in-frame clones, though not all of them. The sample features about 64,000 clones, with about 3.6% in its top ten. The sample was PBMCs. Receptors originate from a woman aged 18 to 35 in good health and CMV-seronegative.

The CDR3: CASSVAGITYEQYF. The CDR3 bases are TGTGCCAGCAGCGTAGCGGGGATAACCTACGAGCAGTACTTC. This chain connects TRBV9 to TRBJ2-7; possibly TRBD2 for D (5 bases). This CDR3 comprises 14 residues. Germline values: CDR1 SGDLS, CDR2 YYNGEE. V dropped 0 bases and J dropped 2 bases, with 9 bases sitting between them. Variable domain in full (rest from reference TRBV9 and TRBJ2-7): DSGVTQTPKHLITATGQRVTLRCSPRSGDLSVYWYQQSLDQGLQFLIQYYNGEERAKGNILERFSAQQFPDLHSELNLSSLELGDSALYFCASSVAGITYEQYFGPGTRLTVT.

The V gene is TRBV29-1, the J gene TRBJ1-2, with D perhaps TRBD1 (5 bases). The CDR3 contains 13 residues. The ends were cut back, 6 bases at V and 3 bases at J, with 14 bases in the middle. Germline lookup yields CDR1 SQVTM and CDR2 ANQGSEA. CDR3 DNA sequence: TGCAGCGTCGACGGGGGATCTGACTATGGCTACACCTTC. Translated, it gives CSVDGGSDYGYTF.

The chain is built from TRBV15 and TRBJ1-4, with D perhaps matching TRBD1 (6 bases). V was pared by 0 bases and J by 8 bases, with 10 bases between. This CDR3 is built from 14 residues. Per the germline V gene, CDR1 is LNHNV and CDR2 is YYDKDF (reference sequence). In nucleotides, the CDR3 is TGTGCCACCAGCAGAGACAGGGGAGCCGAAAAACTGTTTTTT. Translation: CATSRDRGAEKLFF.

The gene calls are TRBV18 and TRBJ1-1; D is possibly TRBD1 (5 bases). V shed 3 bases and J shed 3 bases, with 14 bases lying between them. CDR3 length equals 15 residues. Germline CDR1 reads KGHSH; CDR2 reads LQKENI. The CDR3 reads CASSPRLIGDTEAFF. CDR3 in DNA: TGTGCCAGCTCACCGCGACTTATAGGGGACACTGAAGCTTTCTTT.

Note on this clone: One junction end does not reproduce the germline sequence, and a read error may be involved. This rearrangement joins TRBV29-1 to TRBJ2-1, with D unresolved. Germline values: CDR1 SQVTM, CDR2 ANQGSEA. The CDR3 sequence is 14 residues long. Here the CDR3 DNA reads TGCAGCGTTGTAAAGAGCCGCTCCGACAATGAGCAGTTCTTC. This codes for CSVVKSRSDNEQFF.

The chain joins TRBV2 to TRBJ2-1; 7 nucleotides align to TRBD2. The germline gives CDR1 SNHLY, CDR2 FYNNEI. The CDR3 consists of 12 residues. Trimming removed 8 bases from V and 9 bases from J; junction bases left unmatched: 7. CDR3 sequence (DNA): TGTGCCAGCGGGCTAGCGGTGGGTGAGCAGTTCTTC. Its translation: CASGLAVGEQFF.

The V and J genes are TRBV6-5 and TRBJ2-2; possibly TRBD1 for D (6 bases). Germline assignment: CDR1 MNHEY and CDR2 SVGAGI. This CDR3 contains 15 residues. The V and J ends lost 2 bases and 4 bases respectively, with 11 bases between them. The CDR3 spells CASSYGGLGTGELFF. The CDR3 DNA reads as TGTGCCAGCAGTTACGGGGGCTTAGGCACCGGGGAGCTGTTTTTT.

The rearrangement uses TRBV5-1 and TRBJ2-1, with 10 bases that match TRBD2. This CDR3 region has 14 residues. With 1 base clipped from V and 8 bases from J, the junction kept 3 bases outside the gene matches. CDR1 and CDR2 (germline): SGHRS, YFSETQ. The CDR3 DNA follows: TGCGCCAGCAGCTTGAGCGGGAGGGGCCATGAGCAGTTCTTC. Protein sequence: CASSLSGRGHEQFF.

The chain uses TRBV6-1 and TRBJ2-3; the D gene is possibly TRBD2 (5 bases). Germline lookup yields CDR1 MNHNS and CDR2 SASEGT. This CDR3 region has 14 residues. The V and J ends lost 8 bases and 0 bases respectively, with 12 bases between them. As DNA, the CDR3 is TGTGCCAGCTTTCCTGGACTTAGCACAGATACGCAGTATTTT. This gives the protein CASFPGLSTDTQYF.

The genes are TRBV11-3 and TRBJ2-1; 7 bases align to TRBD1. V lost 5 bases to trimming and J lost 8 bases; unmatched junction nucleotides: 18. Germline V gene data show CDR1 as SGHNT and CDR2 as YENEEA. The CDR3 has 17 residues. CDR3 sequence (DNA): TGTGCCAGCAGCCAGTGGACCCGACAGGGTGTTGTCGATGAGCAGTTCTTC. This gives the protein CASSQWTRQGVVDEQFF.

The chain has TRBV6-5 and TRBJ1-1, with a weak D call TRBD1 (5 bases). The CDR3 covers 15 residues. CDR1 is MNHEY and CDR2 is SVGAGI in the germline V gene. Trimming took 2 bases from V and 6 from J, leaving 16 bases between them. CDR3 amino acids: CASSYGGLEVPEAFF. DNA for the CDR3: TGTGCCAGCAGTTACGGGGGGTTAGAGGTACCTGAAGCTTTCTTT.

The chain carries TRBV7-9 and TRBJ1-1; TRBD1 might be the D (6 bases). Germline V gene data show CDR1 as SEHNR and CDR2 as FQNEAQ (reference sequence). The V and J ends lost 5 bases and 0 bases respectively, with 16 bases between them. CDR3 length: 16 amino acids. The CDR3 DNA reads TGTGCCAGCAGCCGTACACAGACAGGCGTGAACACTGAAGCTTTCTTT. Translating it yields CASSRTQTGVNTEAFF.

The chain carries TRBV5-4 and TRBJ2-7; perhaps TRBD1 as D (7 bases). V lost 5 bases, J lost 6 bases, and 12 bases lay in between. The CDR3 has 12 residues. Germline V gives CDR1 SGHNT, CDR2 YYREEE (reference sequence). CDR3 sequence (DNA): TGTGCCAGCAGTTCCCAGGGGGGCGAGCAGTACTTC. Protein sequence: CASSSQGGEQYF.